This entry concerns a single TCR beta chain. Its recognized antigen is unknown. No base-level quality is on record; no much larger clone is a single base apart. This record comes from a study of cytomegalovirus exposure and HLA in healthy donors (dated by TCRdb to about 2017). For the wider study: In an earlier analysis of fewer than 750 of the donors, 276 Gb of sequence data and 90 million to 120 million unique TCR beta sequences from about 179 million T cells were reported. Approximately 300 gigabases of sequencing data and roughly 81 million unique TCR sequences made up an early release that covered approximately 650 HLA-typed donors. Of the approximately 370 genotyped donors, more than 75% were placed in the genetic ancestry cluster associated with self-reported Caucasian donors. The study aimed to test whether signatures of past pathogen exposure could be identified by cataloging public T cell receptors. Using immunosequencing, the study profiled T cell repertoires from 640 or so subjects and related those repertoires to cytomegalovirus serostatus. Along with the approximately 650-subject first cohort, a separate validation cohort of over a hundred different subjects was used. To predict cytomegalovirus infection status, the study brought together high-throughput TCR immunosequencing, statistical association of individual TCRs with disease status, and machine learning. In a later analysis, previously published TCR beta repertoires from some 640 donors were re-analyzed and high-resolution HLA genotyping was added so that TCR occurrence patterns could be studied. The later analysis used no new phenotypic data to find candidate immune exposures, relying instead on TCR beta sequences and their occurrence across donors. In an earlier analysis of roughly 600 of the donors, high-throughput TCR beta sequencing was used to judge whether each TCR beta V gene segment behaved as functional or pseudogenic. Alongside the repertoire data, information on donor age, sex, ethnicity and CMV serostatus was compiled. A later genetic analysis took genome-wide SNP genotypes for about 60% of the roughly 670 donors and used that subset as a discovery cohort. Every discovery cohort repertoire had been produced on one sequencing platform. HLA typing included class I and class II loci at four-digit resolution. Typing coverage varied by locus: about 620-640 donors for A, B, C, DRB1 and DQB1; under 550 for DQA1; around 570 for DPA1; approximately 490 for DPB1. Because of strong linkage in the cohort, roughly five DR-DQ haplotypes were treated as single units for association and clustering. Across about 380 genotyped donors of the cohort, an average of roughly 250,000 unique TCR beta nucleotide sequences per donor were sequenced, and approximately 19% of those sequences were non-productive.

The library came from the immunoSEQ multiplex PCR assay. For the multiplex PCR, a mixture combining 60 forward primers for TCR Vbeta segments and 13 reverse primers for TCR Jbeta segments was used. The CDR3 region of rearranged TCR beta genes was amplified from genomic DNA by a multiplex PCR assay. The Illumina HiSeq System was used to sequence the amplified TCR beta libraries as 87-base-pair reads. Under the source paper's analysis protocol: A later analysis tallied roughly 76 million unique TCR beta chains across the 666 repertoires, and approximately 12 million of those chains were shared by two or more donors. To remove PCR and sequencing errors, raw reads were error-corrected and collapsed into unique sequences using a nearest-neighbor algorithm that merged closely related sequences. CDR3 sequences were aligned to IMGT reference sequences to assign V, D and J gene segments. For a sequence to be retained, a match of at least six nucleotides was required to both a V gene segment and a J gene segment. Rearrangements were called productive when the CDR3 lacked stop codons and stayed in frame with V and J; all others were non-productive. Following IMGT convention, CDR3 was defined as the stretch from the second conserved V-encoded cysteine to the conserved J-encoded phenylalanine. The earlier analysis of fewer than 700 of the donors excluded sequences that lacked an unambiguous match to a single V gene segment. An earlier analysis of about 600 of the donors called V segments functional above 56.7% productive rearrangements and segregating when the between-donor standard deviation exceeded 5%. A statistical classification framework was built to diagnose cytomegalovirus status from the catalog of TCR beta chain sequences. In a later analysis, V and J genes were assigned by comparing TCR nucleotide sequences against IMGT/GENE-DB human TR gene sequences. Using the TCRdist pipeline, a later analysis assigned CDR3 sequences along with most-parsimonious VDJ recombination scenarios. In a later analysis, every TCR beta chain was defined by the combination of its CDR3 amino acid sequence and its V-gene family, and reads without a unique V-gene family were dropped. To address suspected cross-contamination and a sequencing artifact, a later analysis removed a few hundred highly shared, low-generation-probability nucleotide sequences. In a later analysis, a clonal expansion index was calculated for each public chain from normalized within-repertoire ranks of inferred template counts. In a later analysis, generation probabilities were computed with a VDJ recombination model fitted to out-of-frame rearrangements, and the resulting probabilities were checked against IGoR. In a later analysis, TCR-TCR, TCR-HLA and TCR-CMV co-occurrence was scored with hypergeometric tests, and a repertoire-size bias correction was applied to TCR pairs. False discovery rates were estimated in a later analysis by permuting HLA or CMV assignments 20 times. In a later analysis, co-occurring TCRs were grouped using DBSCAN, and TCRdist sequence similarity was added for clustering within HLA-allele-positive subsets. Repertoires with fewer than 30,000 or more than 120,000 public chains, plus five repertoires with anomalous nucleotide sharing, were excluded from co-occurrence clustering. TCRdb took this table from immuneACCESS and kept in-frame rearrangements with V and J called. Such tables lack part of the clones; where checked against another copy, unresolved V genes explain under half of the gap, and the rest is unexplained. The V and J calls and the clone size are those of that table, but D and trimming were determined from the DNA. The sample records about 120,000 clones, 65% to 90% of which are singletons. The ten largest account for roughly 3.9% of the sample.

The V end loses 4 bases and the J end loses 2 bases, and a stretch of 19 bases separates them. From the cysteine through the phenylalanine, the CDR3 covers 17 amino acids. Left in the record is the CDR3 DNA by itself, 51 bases read in frame from the first base. Points the paper makes about the study in general: CMV serostatus was the only immune exposure information available for the cohort. Three of the identified cytomegalovirus-associated TCR beta chains were confirmed in vitro to be specific for cytomegalovirus antigens. Only TCR beta chains were sequenced in this cohort, and the absence of alpha or paired-chain data limited detectable features. According to a later analysis, parvovirus B19, influenza, CMV and Epstein-Barr virus appeared linked to several top co-occurrence clusters. An association between a missense DCLRE1C variant and V-gene and J-gene trimming of TCR beta chains was found in a later genetic analysis and replicated in an independent cohort. Correlated functional status among segregating V segments might be attributable to linkage disequilibrium, but an unknown experimental factor could not be ruled out. A later analysis found that HLA-associated TCR beta chains were more clonally expanded and had lower generation probabilities than equally common non-associated chains. A further reported finding was that TCR beta sequences accurately predicted the HLA-A and HLA-B alleles for most subjects in the first cohort. The earlier analysis of some 560 of the donors excluded some 15 rarely observed V segments, including chromosome 9 orphons, because counts were too low. When HLA alleles, especially DR and DQ, strongly co-occurred, TCR associations were difficult to assign to individual alleles. In a later analysis, the rate of TCR association differed among HLA loci, with DRB1 alleles having the most associated TCRs and HLA-C alleles having the fewest. Because some donors lacked HLA typing at each locus, the association tests relied only on the typed subset. In a later genetic analysis, fewer N-insertions in productive TCRs were reported among donors in an Asian-associated ancestry cluster than the roughly 700-donor mean. A cluster of highly shared sequence variants was judged likely to be a technical artifact of the sequencing pipeline. The classifier was reported to diagnose cytomegalovirus status with high specificity and sensitivity in both the original and validation cohorts. The study listed 164 TCR beta chains as associated with cytomegalovirus. Some IMGT-functional V segments, including TRBV6-2 and TRBV6-3, could not be told apart with the 87-base-pair reads, so those segments were excluded. The authors suggested that the approach could potentially be generalized to other disease states and immunological phenotypes. Broadly in line with IMGT annotations, most TCR beta V segments showed up in productive rearrangements about 90% or about 30% of the time in an earlier analysis of approximately 640 of the donors. Presence/absence analyses assumed roughly uniform sequencing depth across donors, an assumption that may not hold. At a false discovery rate of 0.05, a later analysis linked around 17,000 TCR beta sequences to specific HLA alleles. A later analysis found that most CMV-associated TCR beta chains appeared HLA-restricted, with HLA associations seemingly driven largely by CMV exposure. Across donors, most TCR sequences were observed very rarely, whereas some public TCRs were present in many individuals.

The cohort consisted of approximately 690 healthy bone marrow donors. Cohort members were all nominally healthy when sampled, although unrecorded immune exposures were likely present. The donor tested CMV seronegative and was one of the 352 seronegative cohort members. A peripheral blood sample was provided by each donor, and peripheral blood mononuclear cells were used for TCR beta sequencing. Genomic DNA was extracted from the blood cell samples with the Qiagen DNeasy Blood Extraction Kit. What was sequenced was PBMCs. The source is a woman aged 30 to 39 in good health and CMV-seronegative. The sequence links TRBV23-1 to TRBJ2-3; D gene: possibly TRBD2, on 5 matching bases. TRBV23-1 is an ORF, and what it does is uncertain. The DNA sequence reads TGCGCCAGCAGTCCCTACTTACTAGGAAATAACACAGATACGCAGTATTTT. Translation gives CASSPYLLGNNTDTQYF.